The entry below describes one T cell receptor beta chain. What it binds is unknown. This sample was taken from a study of shared clonotypes between healthy human individuals. The donor cohort consisted entirely of Caucasian adults residing in Nashville, Tennessee. V lost 5 bases and J lost 3; bases outside the gene matches: 10. Germline V gene data show CDR1 as SGHTA and CDR2 as FQGNSA. This CDR3 region has 15 residues. A deep-level run was used for the assay. PCR replicates performed on unsorted PBMC used approximately 310 ng DNA, 30,000 or so T cell genomes. Sequencing used immunoSEQ multiplex PCR; TCRdb keeps in-frame clones, though not all of them. The sample records around 500,000 clones, roughly 83% being singletons. Study-wide points: Having only a few donors restricted how much genetic and exposure-history diversity was captured.

This receptor was identified in a middle-aged woman in good health. Some clones in this sample may be carry-over from other donors' samples. Sequencing input: PBMCs. This chain uses TRBV7-2 with TRBJ2-7; 7 bases align to TRBD2. The CDR3 sequence is CASSPSGGRGYEQYF. The CDR3 region has the DNA TGTGCCAGCAGCCCAAGCGGTGGGAGGGGCTACGAGCAGTACTTC.